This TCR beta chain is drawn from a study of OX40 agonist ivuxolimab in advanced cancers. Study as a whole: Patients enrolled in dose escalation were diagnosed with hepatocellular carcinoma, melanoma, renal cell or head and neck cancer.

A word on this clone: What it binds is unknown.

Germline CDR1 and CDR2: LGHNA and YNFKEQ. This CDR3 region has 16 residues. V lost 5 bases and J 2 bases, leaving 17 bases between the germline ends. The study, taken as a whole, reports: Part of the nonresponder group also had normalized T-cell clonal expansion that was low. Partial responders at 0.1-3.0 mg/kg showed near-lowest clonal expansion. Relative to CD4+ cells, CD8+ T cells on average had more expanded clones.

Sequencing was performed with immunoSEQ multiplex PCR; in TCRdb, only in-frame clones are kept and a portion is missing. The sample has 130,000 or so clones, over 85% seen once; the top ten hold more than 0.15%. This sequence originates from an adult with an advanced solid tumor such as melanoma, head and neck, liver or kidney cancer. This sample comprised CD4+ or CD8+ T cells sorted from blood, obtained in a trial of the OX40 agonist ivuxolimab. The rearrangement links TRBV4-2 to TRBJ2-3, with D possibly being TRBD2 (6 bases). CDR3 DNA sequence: TGTGCCAGCAGCAGGACTGACAGCGGGCCCACAGATACGCAGTATTTT. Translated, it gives CASSRTDSGPTDTQYF.